This T cell receptor beta chain was identified during a study of liver allograft versus peripheral blood T cells. In the study overall: Repertoires from peripheral blood of liver transplant recipients were compared with those inside their transplanted livers.

TCRdb recomputed calls from the reads with MiXCR, one row per CDR3 protein. This table has about 8,500 distinct CDR3 sequences, under 20% appearing once. This clonotype was counted between two and nine times. As yet, its antigen is unknown. The study, taken as a whole, reports: As reported, T cell receptor repertoires inside liver allografts differed from those present in peripheral blood.

Trimming took off 6 bases at V and 1 base at J, with 10 bases between the two ends. Germline loops: CDR1 WSHSY, CDR2 SAAADI. The CDR3 has 13 residues. The source is a human patient who had a liver transplant. A subset of T cells may come from the graft donor. The V gene is TRBV10-2, the J gene TRBJ2-7; the D gene is possibly TRBD1 (5 bases). For the CDR3, the DNA is TGCGCCAGCAGAGGGGTATTATCCTACGAGCAGTACTTC. Residues: CASRGVLSYEQYF.